The clone carrying this TCR beta chain appeared a single time. Its antigen remains unidentified. V was clipped by 5 bases and J by 13 bases; unmatched bases: 9. CDR3 length: 12 residues. Germline V gene data show CDR1 as SGHTA and CDR2 as FQGNSA. This entry belongs to a study of shared clonotypes between healthy human individuals. Study outcomes and limitations: Clonotypes that were shared across a handful of donors made up around 5.5% of naive CD4 clonotypes. The represented genetic and exposure-history diversity was limited by the small number of donors. Non-shared clonotypes were found to have lower generation probabilities than the clonotypes that were shared by all four of the sorted-subset donors.

Assay execution took place at the deep level. Sequencing was performed with immunoSEQ multiplex PCR; in TCRdb, only in-frame clones are kept and a portion is missing. The table lists 2 million to 2.5 million clones, over 85% of them singletons. V is TRBV7-2 and J is TRBJ1-1; 8 nucleotides align to TRBD1. The sequencing sample was made of naive CD4+ T cells sorted from blood. Described subset: CD45RA+ positively selected. This sequence was found in a man aged 18 to 29 in good health. CDR3 nucleotide sequence: TGTGCCAGCAGCCCCCGGACAGGGCAAATTTTCTTT. It is translated as CASSPRTGQIFF.